This T cell receptor beta chain was identified during a study of blood T cell repertoires in COVID-19. Using immunoSEQ multiplex PCR, the repertoire was profiled, and TCRdb retains in-frame clones only, with some absent. The sample yields 300,000 to 400,000 clones, 80% to 90% seen once. This clone has just one count. The length of the CDR3 is 18 residues. The sample comprised PBMCs or T cells enriched from blood (not recorded which). This TCR derives from a woman in her thirties or forties with acute COVID-19. The chain combines TRBV21-1 with TRBJ2-1; the table's TRBD1 call for D was not verified on the DNA. TRBV21-1 is assigned pseudogene status. The CDR3 is CASSKFGRAPQCGNEQFF. The CDR3 nucleotides read TGTGCCAGCAGCAAATTCGGCAGGGCCCCACAGTGTGGCAATGAGCAGTTCTTC.